The rows below give T cell receptor beta chains drawn from one sample of a study of T-cell reconstitution after alpha-beta-depleted transplantation in children. One entry per CDR3 protein, called by TCRdb with MiXCR from the PCR reads. The table includes hundreds of thousands of distinct CDR3 sequences, approximately 12% detected once. Specimen: PBMCs from the stem cell graft donor, collected from the stem cell graft. The receptors were sampled from a human donor who donated a stem cell graft to a child with combined immunodeficiency. CDR3s include the opening cysteine and the closing phenylalanine or tryptophan.

J: TRBJ2-1
V: TRBV5-1
length: 16
CDR3: CASSSDLAGGTNEQFF

J: TRBJ2-7
V: TRBV27
length: 13
CDR3: CASRVSGSYEQYF

J: TRBJ2-2
V: TRBV10-3
length: 14
CDR3: CAISEGPLLGELFF

J: TRBJ2-3
V: TRBV11-2
length: 18
CDR3: CASSSSRNQAPYTDTQYF

J: TRBJ2-1
V: TRBV7-2
length: 14
CDR3: CASSRDRRDNEQFF

J: TRBJ2-3
V: TRBV6-5
length: 14
CDR3: CASSGRFGTDTQYF

J: TRBJ2-3
V: TRBV5-1
length: 16
CDR3: CASSLAGITSTDTQYF

J: TRBJ2-1
V: TRBV7-8
length: 15
CDR3: CASRAPESTYNEQFF

J: TRBJ1-1
V: TRBV7-3
length: 18
CDR3: CASSLLGEGTMTNTEAFF

J: TRBJ2-2
V: TRBV7-2
length: 13
CDR3: CASSNTRAGELFF

J: TRBJ2-7
V: TRBV27
length: 15
CDR3: CASSTRGLPSYEQYF

J: TRBJ2-5
V: TRBV30
length: 13
CDR3: CAWSSGTGETQYF

J: TRBJ2-1
V: TRBV12-3/TRBV12-4
length: 15
CDR3: CASRYSGSSYNEQFF

J: TRBJ2-7
V: TRBV3-1
length: 13
CDR3: CASSQDRQADQYF

J: TRBJ2-5
V: TRBV20-1
length: 11
CDR3: CRDRGQETQYF

J: TRBJ2-2
V: TRBV7-9
length: 17
CDR3: CASSLGDNNPNTGELFF

J: TRBJ2-5
V: TRBV20-1
length: 8
CDR3: CSASPQYF

J: TRBJ2-2
V: TRBV12-3/TRBV12-4
length: 16
CDR3: CASSLYPGLGIGELFF

J: TRBJ2-2
V: TRBV11-1
length: 15
CDR3: CASSLDGQITGELFF

J: TRBJ2-1
V: TRBV4-3
length: 13
CDR3: CASSQDRGGARFF

J: TRBJ1-3
V: TRBV7-2
length: 14
CDR3: CASRGQGAGNTIYF

J: TRBJ1-1
V: TRBV29-1
length: 14
CDR3: CSVSKMAMNTEAFF

J: TRBJ2-4
V: TRBV20-1
length: 15
CDR3: CSARAGEQVQNIQYF

J: TRBJ2-7
V: TRBV20-1
length: 12
CDR3: CSARASGLEQNF

J: TRBJ2-1
V: TRBV20-1
length: 14
CDR3: CSAGLAGGYNEQFF

J: TRBJ2-1
V: TRBV12-3/TRBV12-4
length: 16
CDR3: CASSQGLGIPNNEQFF

J: TRBJ1-5
V: TRBV15
length: 13
CDR3: CATSAQENQPQHF

J: TRBJ2-1
V: TRBV7-7
length: 14
CDR3: CASSPGQGAREQFF

J: TRBJ2-7
V: TRBV4-2
length: 13
CDR3: CASSQGNLKEQYF

J: TRBJ1-1
V: TRBV20-1
length: 12
CDR3: CSAEESNTEAFF

J: TRBJ1-2
V: TRBV24-1
length: 13
CDR3: CATSRGFNYGYTF

J: TRBJ2-7
V: TRBV7-9
length: 11
CDR3: CASSFYIEQYF

J: TRBJ2-7
V: TRBV27
length: 14
CDR3: CASSPYSGAYEQYF

J: TRBJ1-2
V: TRBV29-1
length: 11
CDR3: CSVEVGYGYTF

J: TRBJ1-1
V: TRBV24-1
length: 14
CDR3: CATSDDGMNTEAFF

J: TRBJ2-1
V: TRBV12-3/TRBV12-4
length: 17
CDR3: CASSFLPWREVGNEQFF

J: TRBJ1-5
V: TRBV2
length: 14
CDR3: CTLCPRGVNQPQHF